One sample yielded the 27 T cell receptor beta chains listed below, sequenced in a study of blood T cell repertoires in COVID-19. Profiled with immunoSEQ multiplex PCR; TCRdb holds only in-frame clones, not every one. The sample holds a few hundred thousand clones, 75% to 90% seen once. The sample was PBMCs or T cells enriched from blood (not recorded which). The receptors shown here come from a woman aged 40-49 years who had recovered from COVID-19.

The chain carries TRBV15 and TRBJ2-7; perhaps TRBD1 as D (5 bases). The CDR3 contains 15 residues. Germline V lookup: CDR1 LNHNV, CDR2 YYDKDF (reference sequence). V dropped 5 bases and J dropped 6 bases, with 20 bases sitting between them. CDR3 in amino acids: CATSSRAKGNGEQYF. CDR3 DNA sequence: TGTGCCACCAGCTCCCGGGCTAAGGGGAATGGCGAGCAGTACTTC.

This chain uses TRBV4-3 with TRBJ1-3; D is ambiguous. Germline V gene data show CDR1 as LGHNA and CDR2 as YSLEER. This CDR3 contains 16 residues. With 0 bases removed from V and 0 bases from J, the gap between germline ends came to 9 bases. As DNA, the CDR3 is TGCGCCAGCAGCCAAGATTTCGCAGGCTCTGGAAACACCATATATTTT. Translated: CASSQDFAGSGNTIYF.

This clone was seen a few times. The rearrangement joins TRBV4-3 to TRBJ1-2; D possibly corresponds to TRBD1 (5 bases). V was cut by 1 base and J by 6 bases, with 18 bases left in between. CDR1 is LGHNA and CDR2 is YSLEER in the germline V gene. This CDR3 is 16 amino acids long. The CDR3 sequence is CASSQGAPGRVNGYTF. The CDR3 nucleotides read TGCGCCAGCAGCCAAGGGGCCCCGGGCAGGGTCAATGGCTACACCTTC.

V and J are TRBV18 and TRBJ2-7, with 7 bases fitting TRBD2. Per the germline V gene, CDR1 is KGHSH and CDR2 is LQKENI. The ends lost 6 bases at V and 3 bases at J; junction bases unmatched: 11. The CDR3 is 15 amino acids. CDR3: CASSTRTGLDYEQYF. The CDR3 DNA is TGTGCCAGCTCTACCAGGACCGGACTAGACTACGAGCAGTACTTC.

This clone was counted once. The chain carries TRBV5-6 and TRBJ2-5, with D possibly being TRBD1 (5 bases). The CDR3 sequence is 14 residues long. The V end was cut by 0 bases, the J end by 1 base, with 7 bases between. Germline loops: CDR1 SGHDT, CDR2 YYEEEE. The CDR3 DNA is TGTGCCAGCAGCTTGGGGGGCAGCCAAGAGACCCAGTACTTC. Encoded protein: CASSLGGSQETQYF.

The rearrangement joins TRBV24-1 to TRBJ2-2, with TRBD2 matching 10 bases. Germline CDR1 is KGHDR and CDR2 is SFDVKD. The CDR3 runs 17 residues. The V gene end was trimmed by 5 bases and the J gene end by 1 base; junction bases not matched to a gene: 6. The CDR3 is CATSALTSGLNTGELFF. Here the CDR3 DNA reads TGTGCCACCAGTGCCCTGACTAGCGGGCTGAACACCGGGGAGCTGTTTTTT.

The chain uses TRBV29-1 and TRBJ1-2, with D maybe TRBD1 (6 bases). The germline V and J ends were trimmed by 5 bases and 2 bases, with 12 bases remaining between them. The CDR3 has 13 residues. Germline CDR1 SQVTM, CDR2 ANQGSEA. The CDR3 loop is CSVRNGQNYGYTF. The CDR3, as DNA: TGCAGCGTTAGGAACGGACAGAACTATGGCTACACCTTC.

The rearrangement links TRBV9 to TRBJ2-1; the match to TRBD2 covers 9 bases. Trimming took 0 bases from V and 5 from J; bases not matched to a gene: 6. There are 16 residues in the CDR3. CDR1 is SGDLS, CDR2 YYNGEE, per germline. CDR3 DNA: TGTGCCAGCAGCGTAGTGGCGGGACTAGCTAACAATGAGCAGTTCTTC. Translation gives CASSVVAGLANNEQFF.

The CDR3 protein is CASSSSGGTDTQYF. The CDR3, as DNA: TGTGCCAGCAGCTCTAGCGGGGGCACAGATACGCAGTATTTT. This chain links TRBV7-3 with TRBJ2-3; 9 positions match TRBD2. The length of the CDR3 is 14 residues. V shed 4 bases and J 1 base; nucleotides not matched to a gene: 0. The V gene's germline CDR1 is SGHTA and CDR2 FQGTGA.

This chain connects TRBV9 to TRBJ2-6; possible D gene TRBD1, 5 bases. CDR1 is SGDLS and CDR2 is YYNGEE in the germline V gene. The CDR3 length is 22 residues. Trimming cost V 4 bases and J 1 base, with 30 bases left between them. The CDR3 is CASSTVDARLGHITSGANVLTF. For the CDR3, the DNA is TGTGCCAGCAGCACTGTCGATGCCCGCCTTGGACACATTACTTCTGGGGCCAACGTCCTGACTTTC. Full variable domain (remainder filled in from reference TRBV9 and TRBJ2-6): DSGVTQTPKHLITATGQRVTLRCSPRSGDLSVYWYQQSLDQGLQFLIQYYNGEERAKGNILERFSAQQFPDLHSELNLSSLELGDSALYFCASSTVDARLGHITSGANVLTFGAGSRLTVL.

The count of this clone is one. The chain joins TRBV19 to TRBJ2-7; the match to TRBD1 covers 7 bases. Per germline, CDR1 LNHDA and CDR2 SQIVND (reference sequence). This CDR3 spans 14 amino acids. V was clipped by 4 bases and J by 0 bases; unmatched bases: 3. The CDR3 loop is CASSKDRTSYEQYF. CDR3 DNA: TGTGCCAGTAGTAAGGACAGGACCTCCTACGAGCAGTACTTC.

This chain links TRBV4-1 with TRBJ2-1, with 8 bases aligning to TRBD1. V was clipped by 1 base and J by 7 bases; unmatched bases: 6. This CDR3 region has 15 residues. Germline loops: CDR1 MGHRA, CDR2 YSYEKL. The DNA for the CDR3 is TGCGCCAGCAGCCAAGGACAGGGGATAAAGAATGAGCAGTTCTTC. The encoded protein is CASSQGQGIKNEQFF.

V and J are TRBV28 and TRBJ2-1, with D perhaps TRBD2 (5 bases). The CDR3 totals 16 residues. Germline values: CDR1 MDHEN, CDR2 SYDVKM. Trimming stripped 2 bases from V and 1 base from J, with 12 bases between. CDR3 bases: TGTGCCAGCAGTTTAGCAGGCTGGAGGTCCTACAATGAGCAGTTCTTC. This translates into CASSLAGWRSYNEQFF.

The V call is TRBV7-2, the J call TRBJ2-7; 7 nucleotides agree with TRBD2. This CDR3 comprises 17 residues. Germline V gene lookup returns CDR1 SGHTA and CDR2 FQGNSA. Germline trimming cut 1 base from V and 2 bases from J; bases unmatched to any gene: 11. The CDR3 DNA reads TGTGCCAGCAGCTTAGTAGGGAGGGGACGGTACGCCTACGAGCAGTACTTC. As protein: CASSLVGRGRYAYEQYF.

This chain connects TRBV7-2 to TRBJ1-2; 9 bases match TRBD1. CDR3 length: 15 amino acids. Germline assignment: CDR1 SGHTA and CDR2 FQGNSA. V trimming: 4 bases; J trimming: 5 bases; junction bases outside the gene matches: 8. The CDR3 protein is CASSSRNRGQYGYTF. The CDR3 bases are TGTGCCAGCAGCTCCAGGAACAGGGGGCAATATGGCTACACCTTC. Looking up the rest from reference TRBV7-2 and TRBJ1-2 gives the full variable domain: GAGVSQSPSNKVTEKGKDVELRCDPISGHTALYWYRQSLGQGLEFLIYFQGNSAPDKSGLPSDRFSAERTGGSVSTLTIQRTQQEDSAVYLCASSSRNRGQYGYTFGSGTRLTVV.

The V gene is TRBV30, the J gene TRBJ2-5; 9 nucleotides match TRBD1. The V segment lost 4 bases and the J segment 2 bases; nucleotides outside the gene matches: 5. CDR3 length equals 14 residues. Germline V gene data show CDR1 as GTSNPN and CDR2 as SVGIG (reference sequence). CDR3 in amino acids: CAWNRDRAQETQYF. The CDR3 region has the DNA TGTGCCTGGAACCGGGACAGGGCGCAAGAGACCCAGTACTTC. The full variable domain, its missing parts supplied by reference TRBV30 and TRBJ2-5, is SQTIHQWPATLVQPVGSPLSLECTVEGTSNPNLYWYRQAAGRGLQLLFYSVGIGQISSEVPQNLSASRPQDRQFILSSKKLLLSDSGFYLCAWNRDRAQETQYFGPGTRLLVL.

This chain links TRBV3-1 (or the pseudogene TRBV3-2) with TRBJ1-1; weak D call: TRBD1 (5 bases). V lost 4 bases to trimming and J lost 4 bases, with 10 bases between them. The CDR3 loop spans 13 amino acids. Germline assignment: CDR1 LGHDT and CDR2 YNNKEL (reference sequence). DNA of the CDR3: TGTGCCAGCAGCCTCCGGGGGGTCACTGAAGCTTTCTTT. Amino acids: CASSLRGVTEAFF.

The rearrangement joins TRBV4-1 to TRBJ1-2; no definite D call. The germline CDR1 and CDR2 sequences are MGHRA and YSYEKL. V gave up 0 bases and J gave up 4 bases, with 9 bases separating them. The CDR3 consists of 14 residues. The CDR3 loop is CASSQDAGTYGYTF. The CDR3 region has the DNA TGCGCCAGCAGCCAAGATGCAGGAACCTATGGCTACACCTTC.

This chain connects TRBV19 to TRBJ1-5; the D gene is possibly TRBD1 (6 bases). Per the germline V gene, CDR1 is LNHDA and CDR2 is SQIVND (reference sequence). The CDR3 contains 13 residues. V gave up 5 bases and J gave up 3 bases, with 8 bases separating them. The CDR3 protein is CASSPGHNQPQHF. The CDR3 region has the DNA TGTGCCAGTAGTCCGGGACACAATCAGCCCCAGCATTTT.

This clone was found once. The chain recombines TRBV10-2 with TRBJ2-7; D might be TRBD1 (6 bases). The CDR3 is made up of 12 amino acids. V lost 6 bases, J lost 3 bases, and 9 bases lay in between. CDR1 is WSHSY, CDR2 SAAADI, per germline. CDR3 in amino acids: CASSHRDYEQYF. The CDR3 coding sequence is TGCGCCAGCAGCCACAGGGACTACGAGCAGTACTTC.

The chain has TRBV5-6 and TRBJ1-6; D perhaps matches TRBD1 (5 bases). Trimming cost V 4 bases and J 8 bases, with 16 bases left between them. The CDR3 length is 15 residues. Germline V gives CDR1 SGHDT, CDR2 YYEEEE. The CDR3 bases are TGTGCCAGCAGCCAGGGAGGACTTGACTATTCACCCCTCCACTTT. Its protein product is CASSQGGLDYSPLHF.

This rearrangement joins TRBV28 to TRBJ1-2, with 10 bases identical to TRBD1. This CDR3 has 16 amino acids. CDR1 is MDHEN, CDR2 SYDVKM, per germline. V lost 3 bases and J lost 4; bases outside the gene matches: 8. In nucleotides, the CDR3 is TGTGCCAGCAGTTTTGAGGGACAGGGGCGCCCCTATGGCTACACCTTC. Amino acid sequence: CASSFEGQGRPYGYTF.

This chain connects TRBV30 to TRBJ2-1; 7 nucleotides match TRBD1. Per germline, CDR1 GTSNPN and CDR2 SVGIG (reference sequence). The J segment lost 2 bases and the V segment lost 4 bases, leaving 2 bases of the junction unmatched. This CDR3 is built from 13 residues. CDR3 in amino acids: CAWKDRAYNEQFF. DNA of the CDR3: TGTGCCTGGAAAGACAGGGCCTACAATGAGCAGTTCTTC.

This CDR3 reads CATSDPGGSGNEQYF. CDR3 coding DNA: TGTGCCACCAGTGACCCCGGGGGTAGCGGAAATGAGCAGTACTTC. The V and J genes are TRBV24-1 and TRBJ2-7, with D possibly being TRBD2 (6 bases). Deletions cut 4 bases from V and 7 bases from J, with 19 bases between. From germline, CDR1 is KGHDR and CDR2 SFDVKD. This CDR3 is 15 amino acids long.

The genes are TRBV5-8 and TRBJ2-2; no clear D. This CDR3 contains 14 residues. Germline CDR1 and CDR2: SGHTS and YDEGEE. The V end lost 2 bases, the J end lost 1 base, and 6 bases lay between the germline ends. This chain's CDR3 is CASSFPGNTGELFF. The CDR3 nucleotides are TGTGCCAGCAGCTTTCCAGGGAACACCGGGGAGCTGTTTTTT.

The chain uses TRBV27 and TRBJ1-3; D perhaps matches TRBD1 (6 bases). V gave up 5 bases and J gave up 0 bases, with 11 bases separating them. Germline lookup yields CDR1 MNHEY and CDR2 SMNVEV (reference sequence). The CDR3 contains 15 residues. CDR3 protein: CASSPSTGSGNTIYF. The CDR3 region has the DNA TGTGCCAGCAGTCCGTCGACAGGCTCTGGAAACACCATATATTTT.

The V gene is TRBV5-6, the J gene TRBJ1-5; 7 bases line up with TRBD1. Germline V gene lookup returns CDR1 SGHDT and CDR2 YYEEEE. The CDR3 extends over 16 amino acids. Germline trimming cut 2 bases from V and 4 bases from J; bases unmatched to any gene: 9. CDR3 bases: TGTGCCAGCAGCTTTTCGACAGGGCGGTATAATCAGCCCCAGCATTTT. Translated: CASSFSTGRYNQPQHF.